This entry concerns a single TCR beta chain. Its antigen remains unknown. V was shortened by 1 base and J by 2 bases, with 18 bases between the two germline ends. Germline assignment: CDR1 LNHNV and CDR2 YYDKDF (reference sequence). This CDR3 is 18 amino acids long. The data stem from a study of cytomegalovirus exposure and HLA in healthy donors. For the study at large: Among approximately 390 genotyped donors, around 80% fell in the Caucasian-associated ancestry cluster.

Study conclusions and caveats: Analyzed later, association rates of TCRs varied across HLA loci, with DRB1 most and HLA-C fewest. There were several of the most significant clusters that appeared linked to common viral pathogens in a later analysis. Fewer N-insertions than the roughly 670-donor mean were reportedly shown by an Asian-associated ancestry cluster in a later analysis.

Use of 60 Vbeta and 13 Jbeta primers characterized the PCR. Measured with immunoSEQ multiplex PCR; TCRdb has only the in-frame clones, and not every one. The sample comprises 110,000 to 150,000 clones, 65% to 85% of which are singletons, and about 3.7% rests with the top ten. The sample taken for sequencing was PBMCs. The chain employs TRBV15 and TRBJ2-4; weak D call: TRBD1 (8 bases). This sequence was found in a male donor in good health and CMV-seronegative. The CDR3 sequence: CATSRGTGGESTKNIQYF. CDR3 coding DNA: TGTGCCACCAGCAGAGGAACAGGGGGGGAATCGACCAAAAACATTCAGTACTTC.